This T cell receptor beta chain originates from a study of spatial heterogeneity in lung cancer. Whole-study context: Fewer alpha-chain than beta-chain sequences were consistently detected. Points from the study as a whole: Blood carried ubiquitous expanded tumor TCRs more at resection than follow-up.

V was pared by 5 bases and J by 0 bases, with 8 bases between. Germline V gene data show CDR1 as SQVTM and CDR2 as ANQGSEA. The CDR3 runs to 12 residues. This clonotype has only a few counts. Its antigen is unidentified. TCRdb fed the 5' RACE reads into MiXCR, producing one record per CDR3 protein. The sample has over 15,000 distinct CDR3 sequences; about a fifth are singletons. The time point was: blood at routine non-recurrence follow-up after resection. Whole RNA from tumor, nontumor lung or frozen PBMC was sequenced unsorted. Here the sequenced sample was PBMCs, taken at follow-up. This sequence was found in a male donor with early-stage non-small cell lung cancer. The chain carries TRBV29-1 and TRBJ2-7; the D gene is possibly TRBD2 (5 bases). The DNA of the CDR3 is TGCAGCGTTCAGGAGGCCTCCTACGAGCAGTACTTC. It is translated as CSVQEASYEQYF.